The entry below gives a single T cell receptor beta chain sequence along with its context. As yet, its antigen is unknown. Trimming at V came to 5 bases and at J to 4 bases, leaving 9 bases not matched to a gene. Per the germline V gene, CDR1 is MNHEY and CDR2 is SVGAGI. The CDR3 consists of 15 residues. The sample is drawn from a study of Tregs in tolerant kidney transplant recipients. Study-wide results and caveats: Expanding Tregs on activated donor B cells appeared to best identify donor-specific TCRbeta clones.

Assay: immunoSEQ multiplex PCR; the TCRdb copy retains only in-frame clones and omits some. Of 55,000 to 80,000 clones listed, approximately 98% were seen once; the top ten hold 0.34%. Material: Tregs from blood, obtained before the transplant. This chain links TRBV6-5 with TRBJ2-5; 8 nucleotides agree with TRBD1. The source is a human donor who received a combined kidney and bone marrow transplant. The CDR3 reads CASSRPTQGVETQYF. The CDR3 DNA is TGTGCCAGCAGTCGCCCGACACAGGGGGTAGAGACCCAGTACTTC.